Listed here is a single TCR beta chain. Antigen: not known. The time point denotes: newly diagnosed GD, antithyroid drugs for less than 3 months. The TCR library was made from RNA that had been extracted from PBMCs in TRIzol. Library construction for TCR beta used iRepertoire HTBI primers and Arm-PCR of CDR3 regions. TCRdb called the multiplex PCR reads again in MiXCR, with one record for every CDR3 protein. This sample has around 450,000 distinct CDR3 sequences; over 14% occur once, and the top ten carry under 9%. These data originate in a study of regulatory T cells in long-lasting Graves disease. Study in general: The antithyroid drugs taken by newly diagnosed Graves' patients had been used for under 3 months. Study results and limitations: Whereas approximately 980 public clonotypes were shared by new patients, persistent patients shared more, at some 3,000.

Losses at the gene ends were 8 bases for V and 5 bases for J; bases not matched to a gene: 3. CDR3 length: 13 amino acids. The germline gives CDR1 MNHNS, CDR2 SASEGT. These data also featured in a second study, about T cells in Graves' hyperthyroidism and ophthalmopathy.

The receptor was isolated from a middle-aged woman with Graves disease. V and J are TRBV6-1 and TRBJ2-7; TRBD2 matches 13 bases. Sequencing used peripheral blood mononuclear cells (PBMCs), obtained at new diagnosis, from a patient treated with antithyroid drugs. CDR3 in amino acids: CASGLAGVNEQYF. CDR3 nucleotide sequence: TGTGCCAGCGGACTAGCGGGAGTCAACGAGCAGTACTTC.